This T cell receptor beta chain was captured by sequencing in a study of blood T cells in healthy people across ages (dated by TCRdb to between 2015 and 2016). Concerning the study at large: In model experiments, template switching captured about one uniquely barcoded TCR beta cDNA molecule for every two T cells. The study measured age-related changes in TCR beta repertoire diversity using deep sequencing normalized with unique cDNA molecular identifiers. The donors were split into four age groups: young (average roughly 15 years), middle-aged (roughly 40), aged (more than 55) and long-lived (over 80). To avoid experimental bias, donors of different ages were randomly spread across the sequencing lanes. The study analyzed two additional independent replicas of 1 million unique cDNA reads from the same blood draw for two donors, one aged 18 to 30 and one aged 80 or older. General conclusions and limits of the study: Compared with the aged group, more naive CD4+ T cells, fewer expanded clones and increased TCR diversity were shown by the long-lived group, suggesting age selection. Because donor CMV infection status was unknown, age-related changes in expanded clonotypes were potentially confounded. A strong correlation was found between observed TCR beta diversity and the percentage of naive T cells measured by flow cytometry. Estimates of total diversity based on one million sequenced T cells were considered lower bounds and underestimates. Conclusive comparison of naive and antigen-experienced compartments was prevented by the profiling of bulk unsorted PBMCs. As age increased, observed TCR beta diversity per million T cells dropped in a roughly linear way, and a significant reduction was already evident by age roughly 36.

Libraries were built with 5' RACE. Sequencing relied on an Illumina HiSeq 2500. A second 7 to 11 cycle PCR used a sample-barcoded 5' primer and a J-beta primer mix. Each TCR beta cDNA molecule received a unique molecular identifier from a template-switch 5' adaptor carrying 12 random nucleotides. At least 3 million CDR3-containing paired-end reads were obtained from each sample. All of the RNA was converted into first-strand cDNA using the Mint cDNA synthesis kit, with a TRBC-specific oligonucleotide serving as the primer. All cDNA was treated with uracil-DNA glycosylase and then went through a first 18-cycle PCR with the universal primers M1SS and BC2_uni_R. From the authors' description of their analysis: For normalization, 1 million high-quality reads were randomly selected from each sample, with every read carrying a distinct molecular identifier. Reads sharing molecular identifiers were discarded rather than binned into consensus sequences. MiTCR, set to a Q25 quality threshold and the strictest error-elimination algorithm, was used for CDR3 identification, clonotype clustering and error correction. A nonparametric unseen species model with Euler transformation was used to estimate lower-bound total TCR beta diversity. TCRdb cleaned the public reads at Q25 with fastp, built clones with MiXCR and kept in-frame beta chains. Each CDR3 protein gets just one entry, which takes the most common genes and DNA from the rows behind it. These V and J calls originate from TCRdb's pipeline instead of the authors' own analysis. The sample table shows hundreds of thousands of distinct CDR3 sequences, and 25% to 35% are seen once. The top ten constitute around a sixth of the sample.

Donors were a few dozen systemically healthy Caucasian individuals from Russia aged about 6 to 100 years. Each donor gave approximately 9.3 milliliters of peripheral blood, collected into EDTA-treated Vacutainer tubes. Ficoll-Paque density-gradient centrifugation was used to isolate PBMCs, with at least 7 million obtained per sample. Trizol reagent was used to extract total RNA from the PBMCs, yielding at least 6 micrograms per sample. For every donor, flow cytometry on a PBMC aliquot measured the percentage of naive CD45RAhigh/CD27high T cells. This clonotype occurred many times. Its antigen is not yet known. Base quality data are lacking; no much larger clone is found one base away. The sequencing sample was made of blood. This sequence was found in a woman older than 75 in good health.

CDR3 loop: CASSIRGLVAGQPQHF. The bases read TGTGCCAGCAGCATAAGGGGGTTAGTGGCCGGTCAGCCCCAGCATTTT. In this chain, TRBV6-1 is recombined with TRBJ1-5; matching of 6 bases hints at TRBD1 as the D gene. Taken from the germline V gene, the CDR1 and CDR2 loops are MNHNS and SASEGT. Counted from cysteine to phenylalanine, this CDR3 has 16 amino acids. Left in the record is the CDR3 DNA by itself, 48 bases read in frame from the first base. V loses 6 bases of germline sequence and J loses 6 bases, and the interval between the two ends is 21 bases.